This TCR beta chain comes out of a study of Tregs in tolerant kidney transplant recipients. This clone was recorded once. Produced via immunoSEQ multiplex PCR; TCRdb's table is partial and in-frame only. This sample carries about 240,000 clones, 65% to 85% of them seen once, and the ten largest clones take 0.55% to 0.65%. This CDR3 is built from 18 residues. The V end was cut by 6 bases, the J end by 2 bases, with 24 bases between. Germline V gene lookup returns CDR1 MNHEY and CDR2 SMNVEV (reference sequence). The chain joins TRBV27 to TRBJ2-3; maybe TRBD2 (5 bases). Sequenced: CD4+ T cells from blood. The sequence was obtained from a human donor in good health. CDR3 DNA sequence: TGTGCCAGCAGCCGCAAGCCGGGAACAAGTAGCGCCACAGATACGCAGTATTTT. Translated, it gives CASSRKPGTSSATDTQYF.